A selection of T cell receptor beta chains follows, all from one sample in a study of OX40 agonist ivuxolimab in advanced cancers. Libraries were prepared by immunoSEQ multiplex PCR; TCRdb keeps only in-frame clonotypes and omits some of them. The sample lists about 53,000 clones, about four fifths occurring once. Source: CD4+ or CD8+ T cells sorted from blood, taken in a trial of the OX40 agonist ivuxolimab. The receptor set was obtained from an adult with an advanced solid tumor such as melanoma, head and neck, liver or kidney cancer. Both conserved end residues are part of each CDR3. The D gene is left open where the match is weak. Size is stated for part of the rows, as once, few or many counts, or as a class when the clone is expanded.

TRBJ2-7 | TRBD2 | TRBV5-1 | few | 14 | CASSLRGGSGEQYF | TGCGCCAGCAGCTTGAGGGGCGGGAGTGGCGAGCAGTACTTC
TRBJ2-1 | TRBD2 | TRBV7-7 | NA | 13 | CASSLAGRNEQFF | TGTGCTAGCAGCTTAGCGGGCAGGAATGAGCAGTTCTTC
TRBJ2-5 | NA | TRBV30 | once | 14 | CAWSVGRQDQTQYF | TGTGCCTGGAGTGTAGGCCGACAGGACCAGACCCAGTACTTC
TRBJ2-3 | NA | TRBV7-6 | NA | 15 | CASSFQNFPTDTQYF | TGTGCCAGCAGCTTTCAGAATTTTCCCACAGATACGCAGTATTTT
TRBJ1-2 | NA | TRBV11-2 | NA | 15 | CASSLVARGSGGYTF | TGTGCCAGCAGCTTAGTGGCCAGGGGAAGCGGTGGCTACACCTTC
TRBJ2-3 | TRBD2 | TRBV6-6 | NA | 15 | CASTLLAGVADTQYF | TGTGCCAGCACACTACTAGCGGGGGTGGCAGATACGCAGTATTTT
TRBJ1-2 | NA | TRBV5-4 | NA | 15 | CASGMRTRKTYGYTF | TGTGCCAGCGGCATGCGTACCAGGAAGACCTATGGCTACACCTTC
TRBJ1-2 | NA | TRBV5-8 | once | 13 | CASSLVAGNGYTF | TGTGCCAGCAGCTTGGTGGCGGGCAATGGCTACACCTTC
TRBJ1-5 | TRBD1 | TRBV19 | NA | 15 | CASSMKGAPNQPQHF | TGTGCCAGTAGTATGAAGGGGGCCCCCAATCAGCCCCAGCATTTT
TRBJ2-3 | TRBD2 | TRBV5-1 | NA | 15 | CASSLVAGEGDTQYF | TGCGCCAGCAGCTTGGTAGCGGGAGAGGGAGATACGCAGTATTTT
TRBJ2-3 | NA | TRBV30 | NA | 13 | CAWSVSRRDTQYF | TGTGCCTGGAGTGTAAGCCGGAGAGATACGCAGTATTTT
TRBJ1-1 | NA | TRBV11-1 | NA | 15 | CASSPGTRMNTEAFF | TGTGCCAGCAGCCCCGGGACAAGAATGAACACTGAAGCTTTCTTT
TRBJ2-1 | NA | TRBV7-8 | few | 15 | CASSLGSASYNEQFF | TGTGCCAGCAGCTTAGGTAGCGCTTCCTACAATGAGCAGTTCTTC
TRBJ2-5 | NA | TRBV7-7 | NA | 14 | CASSQGGSFETQYF | TGTGCTAGCAGCCAAGGGGGTAGCTTCGAGACCCAGTACTTC
TRBJ2-7 | TRBD2 | TRBV18 | NA | 15 | CASSPPVSGSYEQYF | TGTGCCAGCTCACCACCGGTCAGCGGGAGCTACGAGCAGTACTTC
TRBJ2-3 | NA | TRBV2 | NA | 12 | CASRTGTDTQYF | TGTGCCAGCCGGACAGGCACAGATACGCAGTATTTT
TRBJ2-7 | NA | TRBV2 | few | 15 | CASSGQARGSNEQYF | TGTGCCAGCAGTGGACAGGCCCGCGGGAGTAACGAGCAGTACTTC
TRBJ1-3 | NA | TRBV6-1 | NA | 16 | CASSETRVYSGNTIYF | TGTGCCAGCAGTGAAACTAGGGTCTACTCTGGAAACACCATATATTTT
TRBJ1-5 | NA | TRBV6-1 | NA | 15 | CASSESRAVNQPQHF | TGTGCCAGCAGTGAAAGCAGGGCGGTAAATCAGCCCCAGCATTTT
TRBJ1-5 | NA | TRBV2 | NA | 13 | CASTRGKEQPQHF | TGTGCCAGCACTAGGGGTAAGGAACAGCCCCAGCATTTT
TRBJ1-6 | NA | TRBV30 | NA | 15 | CAWSPRGGRNSPLHF | TGTGCCTGGAGTCCCCGCGGAGGGCGCAATTCACCCCTCCACTTT
TRBJ1-1 | NA | TRBV27 | once | 14 | CASSKSRGYTEAFF | TGTGCCAGCAGTAAGAGTAGGGGATATACTGAAGCTTTCTTT
TRBJ1-2 | NA | TRBV6-5 | NA | 14 | CASRTEGRNYGYTF | TGTGCCAGCAGGACGGAGGGCCGGAACTATGGCTACACCTTC
TRBJ1-1 | TRBD1 | TRBV6-5 | NA | 14 | CASSHRGRDTEAFF | TGTGCCAGCAGTCACAGGGGACGGGACACTGAAGCTTTCTTT
TRBJ2-7 | NA | TRBV4-2 | NA | 19 | CASSQEFLGYGAQPYEQYF | TGTGCCAGCAGCCAAGAGTTCTTAGGTTATGGAGCCCAACCCTACGAGCAGTACTTC
TRBJ1-2 | TRBD1 | TRBV7-2 | NA | 11 | CANSFDRVPTF | TGTGCCAACAGCTTCGACAGGGTTCCCACCTTC
TRBJ2-3 | NA | TRBV10-3 | NA | 14 | CAMSRSTSTDTQYF | TGTGCCATGTCACGGAGTACTAGCACAGATACGCAGTATTTT
TRBJ1-1 | NA | TRBV7-2 | NA | 13 | CASSLRGNTEAFF | TGTGCCAGCAGCTTACGGGGGAACACTGAAGCTTTCTTT
TRBJ1-6 | TRBD1 | TRBV9 | few | 15 | CASSPRQGTNSPLHF | TGTGCCAGCAGCCCACGACAGGGGACGAATTCACCCCTCCACTTT
TRBJ1-5 | TRBD1 | TRBV5-1 | NA | 15 | CASSLTGGEGQPQHF | TGCGCCAGCAGCTTGACAGGGGGCGAGGGTCAGCCCCAGCATTTT
TRBJ1-2 | TRBD1 | TRBV7-2 | NA | 14 | CASSTTGTGYGYTF | TGTGCCAGCAGTACCACCGGGACAGGGTATGGCTACACCTTC
TRBJ2-7 | NA | TRBV5-4 | NA | 15 | CASSGGQGKVYEQYF | TGTGCCAGCAGCGGTGGGCAGGGGAAGGTTTACGAGCAGTACTTC
TRBJ2-3 | TRBD1 | TRBV14 | once | 15 | CASSQDGQGTDTQYF | TGTGCCAGCAGCCAAGATGGACAGGGCACAGATACGCAGTATTTT
TRBJ1-1 | NA | TRBV6-6 | NA | 10 | CASSLLEAFF | TGTGCCAGCAGTCTACTAGAAGCTTTCTTT
TRBJ1-3 | NA | TRBV6-6 | NA | 15 | CASSSDTVYGNTIYF | TGTGCCAGCAGTTCTGATACAGTTTATGGAAACACCATATATTTT
TRBJ2-7 | TRBD1 | TRBV5-1 | NA | 16 | CASSGLTGPHSYEQYF | TGCGCCAGCAGCGGTCTGACAGGGCCCCACTCCTACGAGCAGTACTTC
TRBJ1-2 | NA | TRBV20-1 | NA | 11 | CSASAGYGYTF | TGCAGTGCTAGCGCAGGCTATGGCTACACCTTC
TRBJ2-6 | NA | TRBV19 | NA | 15 | CASLSGLSGANVLTF | TGTGCCAGTCTTTCAGGTCTATCTGGGGCCAACGTCCTGACTTTC
TRBJ2-5 | NA | TRBV2 | NA | 13 | CASSARNQETQYF | TGTGCCAGCAGTGCCAGGAACCAAGAGACCCAGTACTTC
TRBJ2-3 | NA | TRBV4-1 | NA | 15 | CASSQVGTDTDTQYF | TGCGCCAGCAGCCAAGTAGGGACTGACACAGATACGCAGTATTTT
TRBJ2-5 | TRBD1 | TRBV7-2 | NA | 15 | CASSVSLTGRETQYF | TGTGCCAGCAGCGTTTCTTTGACAGGGAGAGAGACCCAGTACTTC
TRBJ2-1 | TRBD1 | TRBV7-3 | NA | 14 | CASSPGTGYDEQFF | TGTGCCAGCAGCCCGGGGACAGGTTACGATGAGCAGTTCTTC